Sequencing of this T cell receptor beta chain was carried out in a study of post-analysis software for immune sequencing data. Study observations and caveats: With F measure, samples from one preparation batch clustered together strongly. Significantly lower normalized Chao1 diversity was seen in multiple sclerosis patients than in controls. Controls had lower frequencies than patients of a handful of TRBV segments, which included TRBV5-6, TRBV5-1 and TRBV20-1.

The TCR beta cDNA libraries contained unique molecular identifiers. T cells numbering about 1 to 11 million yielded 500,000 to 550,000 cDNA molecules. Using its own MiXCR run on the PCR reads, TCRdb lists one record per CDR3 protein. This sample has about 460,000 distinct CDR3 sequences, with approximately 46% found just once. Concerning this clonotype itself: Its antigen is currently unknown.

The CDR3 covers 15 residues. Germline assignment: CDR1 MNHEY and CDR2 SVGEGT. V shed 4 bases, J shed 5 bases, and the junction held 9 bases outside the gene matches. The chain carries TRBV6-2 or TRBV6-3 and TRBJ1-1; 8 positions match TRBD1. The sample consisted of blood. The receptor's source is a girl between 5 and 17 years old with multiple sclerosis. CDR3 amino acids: CASSWRTGKSTEAFF. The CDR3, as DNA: TGTGCCAGCAGTTGGAGGACAGGGAAATCAACTGAAGCTTTCTTT.